Below, 18 T cell receptor beta chains from the same sample are listed, as sequenced in a study of control samples from healthy donors and cancer patients (dated by TCRdb to the early 2020s). Libraries were constructed by the immunoSEQ multiplex PCR assay. The source is immuneACCESS, and TCRdb retained only in-frame sequences with V and J called. Part of the clones is not carried over; for the studies checked, unresolved V genes explain less than half of this, and the remainder is unexplained. Within this sample are tens of thousands of clones, with approximately 79% of them counted one time only. Under 25% of the sample is in the top ten clones. The sample was PBMCs. These receptors were collected from a man between 60 and 70 years old with head and neck cancer.

The V gene is TRBV3-1 (or the pseudogene TRBV3-2), the J gene TRBJ2-7; 8 bases are a match to TRBD2. Trimming took 7 bases from V and 6 from J; bases not matched to a gene: 5. There are 12 residues in the CDR3. The germline V gene encodes CDR1 LGHDT and CDR2 YNNKEL (reference sequence). The CDR3 sequence: CASKLAGGEQYF. The DNA of the CDR3 is TGTGCCAGCAAACTGGCGGGAGGCGAGCAGTACTTC.

This clone was recorded a few times. This chain links TRBV24-1 with TRBJ1-1, with D maybe TRBD1 (6 bases). V was clipped by 3 bases and J by 3 bases, with 16 bases between them. CDR3 size: 16 residues. Germline V gene data show CDR1 as KGHDR and CDR2 as SFDVKD. This chain's CDR3 is CATSDPGAKGDTEAFF. As DNA, the CDR3 is TGTGCCACCAGTGATCCAGGGGCGAAGGGGGACACTGAAGCTTTCTTT.

By sample share, this clone is medium-sized. The V and J genes are TRBV6-5 and TRBJ2-7; D may be TRBD1 (6 bases). The CDR3 spans 14 residues. Trimming cost V 2 bases and J 2 bases, with 10 bases left between them. Germline assignment: CDR1 MNHEY and CDR2 SVGAGI. CDR3 amino acids: CASSYGGQPYEQYF. The CDR3 DNA follows: TGTGCCAGCAGTTACGGGGGACAACCCTACGAGCAGTACTTC.

V is TRBV18 and J is TRBJ1-5; tentative D call: TRBD1 (5 bases). CDR1 and CDR2 from the germline V gene are KGHSH and LQKENI. The CDR3 is 13 amino acids. The germline V and J ends were trimmed by 3 bases and 7 bases, with 10 bases remaining between them. The CDR3 coding sequence is TGTGCCAGCTCACCTTCAGGGCCCCAGCCCCAGCATTTT. Protein product: CASSPSGPQPQHF.

V is TRBV30 and J is TRBJ1-2; D is unclear. Germline lookup yields CDR1 GTSNPN and CDR2 SVGIG (reference sequence). The CDR3 consists of 15 residues. The ends were cut back, 0 bases at V and 8 bases at J, with 19 bases in the middle. In DNA, the CDR3 is TGTGCCTGGAGTGTATCGGGCCCGGGCTTAATCGGCTACACCTTC. Its protein is CAWSVSGPGLIGYTF.

This chain uses TRBV27 with TRBJ2-7; perhaps D is TRBD1 or TRBD2 (5 bases each). The CDR3 runs 14 residues. Germline-derived CDR1 and CDR2 are MNHEY and SMNVEV (reference sequence). V was trimmed by 8 bases and J by 3 bases, leaving 17 bases between them. In DNA form, the CDR3 reads TGTGCCAGCTCGGGGACGACTGAGGGCTACGAGCAGTACTTC. Amino acids: CASSGTTEGYEQYF.

This clone was found a few times. The chain is built from TRBV28 and TRBJ2-7; TRBD1 agrees at 7 bases. After removal of 8 bases from V and 4 bases from J, the junction contained 20 bases not matched to a gene. The CDR3 spans 17 residues. Germline CDR1 MDHEN, CDR2 SYDVKM. The CDR3 protein is CASVPKGAPNPPYEQYF. The CDR3 region has the DNA TGTGCCAGCGTCCCTAAGGGGGCCCCGAATCCTCCTTACGAGCAGTACTTC.

This clone was observed a single time. The chain uses TRBV5-1 and TRBJ2-1, with D possibly being TRBD1 (6 bases). CDR1 is SGHRS, CDR2 YFSETQ, per germline. Trimming stripped 4 bases from V and 0 bases from J, with 17 bases between. The CDR3 runs to 17 residues. Here the CDR3 reads CASSPWTVRSSYNEQFF. CDR3 bases: TGCGCCAGCAGCCCGTGGACAGTCCGAAGCTCCTACAATGAGCAGTTCTTC.

This clone was detected only a few times. The chain is built from TRBV5-4 and TRBJ2-4; D is possibly TRBD2 (5 bases). The germline V gene has CDR1 SGHNT and CDR2 YYREEE (reference sequence). The CDR3 runs 16 residues. V lost 0 bases, J lost 1 base, and 11 bases lay in between. The CDR3 DNA reads as TGTGCCAGCAGCTTGGCCGGACTGGGGGCCAAAAACATTCAGTACTTC. Translation gives CASSLAGLGAKNIQYF. The variable domain in full, completed from reference TRBV5-4 and TRBJ2-4, reads ETGVTQSPTHLIKTRGQQVTLRCSSQSGHNTVSWYQQALGQGPQFIFQYYREEENGRGNFPPRFSGLQFPNYSSELNVNALELDDSALYLCASSLAGLGAKNIQYFGAGTRLSVL.

The V gene is TRBV21-1, the J gene TRBJ1-2. TRBV21-1 is a documented pseudogene. This CDR3 spans 13 amino acids. CDR3 region: CASTVAGGDGYTF. CDR3 nucleotide sequence: TGTGCCAGCACTGTAGCTGGGGGGGATGGCTACACCTTC.

The genes are TRBV19 and TRBJ1-2; D unresolved. The CDR3 has 15 amino acids. Trimming took off 5 bases at V and 0 bases at J, with 13 bases between the two ends. CDR1 LNHDA and CDR2 SQIVND come from the germline V gene (reference sequence). The CDR3 DNA follows: TGTGCCAGTAGTGGCAGAAACCCAGCTAACTATGGCTACACCTTC. Translation gives CASSGRNPANYGYTF.

The chain combines TRBV6-5 with TRBJ2-7, with TRBD1 matching over 7 bases. V lost 6 bases and J lost 6; bases outside the gene matches: 5. Germline CDR1 MNHEY, CDR2 SVGAGI. CDR3 size: 12 residues. The DNA for the CDR3 is TGTGCCAGCAGCAAGGGGACAGCCGAGCAGTACTTC. Its translation is CASSKGTAEQYF.

The chain employs TRBV9 and TRBJ2-3; no clear D gene. The CDR3 is made up of 15 amino acids. The germline V gene has CDR1 SGDLS and CDR2 YYNGEE. Trimming removed 6 bases at V and 2 bases at J, with 16 bases between. The CDR3 region has the DNA TGTGCCAGCACCCCTCAACTGAACCCCACAGATACGCAGTATTTT. Translating gives CASTPQLNPTDTQYF.

By sample fraction, this clone is medium-sized. The chain links TRBV11-2 to TRBJ2-7, with TRBD2 matching 11 bases. This CDR3 comprises 14 residues. CDR1 is SGHAT and CDR2 is FQNNGV in the germline V gene. J lost 3 bases, V lost 5 bases, and 3 bases had no gene match. CDR3 residues: CASSPGTSGYEQYF. The CDR3 nucleotides read TGTGCCAGCAGCCCCGGGACTAGCGGCTACGAGCAGTACTTC.

This clone was found a few times. The CDR3 bases are TGTGCCAGTAGTCCAGTAACAGGGAACAATCAGCCCCAGCATTTT. Protein: CASSPVTGNNQPQHF. V and J are TRBV19 and TRBJ1-5; TRBD1 is a possible D gene (6 bases). The ends were cut back, 5 bases at V and 3 bases at J, with 14 bases in the middle. CDR1 and CDR2 from the germline V gene are LNHDA and SQIVND (reference sequence). CDR3 length equals 15 residues.

The rearrangement uses TRBV5-4 and TRBJ2-5; 9 bases fit TRBD2. Trimming took 0 bases from V and 5 from J; bases not matched to a gene: 2. The CDR3 runs 14 residues. Germline V gene lookup returns CDR1 SGHNT and CDR2 YYREEE (reference sequence). The CDR3 DNA reads as TGTGCCAGCAGCTTGGGACTAGCGGCGGAGACCCAGTACTTC. Translation: CASSLGLAAETQYF.

The V call is TRBV6-5, the J call TRBJ2-7; D remains unclear. The CDR3 extends over 11 amino acids. The germline V gene encodes CDR1 MNHEY and CDR2 SVGAGI. Trimming cost V 2 bases and J 7 bases, with 6 bases left between them. The CDR3 is CASSYLGEQYF. The CDR3 bases are TGTGCCAGCAGTTACCTCGGAGAGCAGTACTTC.

This chain connects TRBV7-9 to TRBJ1-1; maybe TRBD1 (6 bases). CDR1 SEHNR and CDR2 FQNEAQ come from the germline V gene (reference sequence). The germline V and J ends were trimmed by 6 bases and 5 bases, with 13 bases remaining between them. The CDR3 has 13 residues. The CDR3 is CASSRGAGTEAFF. DNA for the CDR3: TGTGCCAGCAGTCGGGGGGCGGGTACTGAAGCTTTCTTT.